Below, 14 T cell receptor beta chains from the same sample are listed, as sequenced in a study of siplizumab effects on memory and regulatory T cells. The table came from immunoSEQ multiplex PCR; TCRdb's copy has only in-frame clones and leaves some out. The sample carries 120,000 or so clones, roughly 92% recorded once. The material sequenced was CD4+ T cells sorted from blood. These receptors came from a human donor in good health.

This sequence joins TRBV6-5 and TRBJ1-1, with TRBD1 matching 8 bases. The germline gives CDR1 MNHEY, CDR2 SVGAGI. The V segment lost 0 bases and the J segment 1 base; nucleotides outside the gene matches: 1. There are 15 residues in the CDR3. The CDR3 bases are TGTGCCAGCAGTTACTCCGGGACAGGGAACACTGAAGCTTTCTTT. Translation: CASSYSGTGNTEAFF.

The rearrangement uses TRBV5-1 and TRBJ2-5, with 9 bases aligning to TRBD1. The CDR3 is made up of 12 amino acids. After removal of 7 bases from V and 3 bases from J, the junction contained 1 base not matched to a gene. CDR1 is SGHRS and CDR2 is YFSETQ in the germline V gene. The CDR3 here is CASRTGEETQYF. The DNA of the CDR3 is TGCGCCAGCCGGACAGGGGAAGAGACCCAGTACTTC. Complete variable domain (other parts from reference TRBV5-1 and TRBJ2-5): KAGVTQTPRYLIKTRGQQVTLSCSPISGHRSVSWYQQTPGQGLQFLFEYFSETQRNKGNFPGRFSGRQFSNSRSEMNVSTLELGDSALYLCASRTGEETQYFGPGTRLLVL.

This clone was counted a few times. The chain combines TRBV5-1 with TRBJ2-5, with no clear D. The CDR3 spans 15 residues. The V gene lost 0 bases and the J gene lost 5 bases, with 14 bases spanning the gap. Germline CDR1 and CDR2: SGHRS and YFSETQ. As DNA, the CDR3 is TGCGCCAGCAGCTTGGGATTTGGGCAAAGGGAGACCCAGTACTTC. This encodes CASSLGFGQRETQYF.

V gene TRBV9 combines with J gene TRBJ2-1, with 11 bases matching TRBD2. Germline CDR1 reads SGDLS; CDR2 reads YYNGEE. The CDR3 consists of 18 residues. J gave up 4 bases and V 0 bases, and 9 bases lay outside the gene matches. The CDR3 DNA sequence: TGTGCCAGCAGCGTAGGCCCCTCAATAGCGGGAGGGTACAATGAGCAGTTCTTC. It encodes CASSVGPSIAGGYNEQFF.

The chain couples TRBV19 to TRBJ1-1, with TRBD1 as a possible D gene (5 bases). This CDR3 region has 14 residues. V dropped 5 bases and J dropped 8 bases, with 18 bases sitting between them. CDR1 is LNHDA, CDR2 SQIVND, per germline (reference sequence). CDR3 nucleotide sequence: TGTGCCAGTAGTCGAGACAGCGGACGAGGAGAAGCTTTCTTT. Amino acid sequence: CASSRDSGRGEAFF.

A single count supports this clone. This sequence joins TRBV18 and TRBJ2-3, with 8 bases matching TRBD2. CDR1 KGHSH and CDR2 LQKENI come from the germline V gene. The CDR3 sequence is 16 residues long. V was pared by 6 bases and J by 4 bases, with 12 bases of the junction left unmatched. CDR3 nucleotide sequence: TGTGCCAGCTCCCTAGGACTAGCATCTCATTCAGATACGCAGTATTTT. Translating it yields CASSLGLASHSDTQYF.

This sequence joins TRBV5-1 and TRBJ2-3, with 7 bases aligning to TRBD1. The ends lost 1 base at V and 4 bases at J; junction bases unmatched: 9. The CDR3 totals 16 residues. Germline V gene sequence: CDR1 SGHRS, CDR2 YFSETQ. The CDR3 region is CASSLRGGASADTQYF. The CDR3 nucleotides are TGCGCCAGCAGCTTGAGAGGGGGCGCGTCCGCAGATACGCAGTATTTT. Full variable domain (outside the CDR3, taken from reference TRBV5-1 and TRBJ2-3): KAGVTQTPRYLIKTRGQQVTLSCSPISGHRSVSWYQQTPGQGLQFLFEYFSETQRNKGNFPGRFSGRQFSNSRSEMNVSTLELGDSALYLCASSLRGGASADTQYFGPGTRLTVL.

CDR3 sequence reads: CASSLQGGKLYF. For the CDR3, the DNA is TGTGCCAGCAGTTTACAGGGTGGAAAGTTATATTTT. The rearrangement links TRBV27 to TRBJ2-3, with D tentatively TRBD1 (5 bases). CDR3 size: 12 residues. Germline V lookup: CDR1 MNHEY, CDR2 SMNVEV (reference sequence). V lost 2 bases and J lost 15, with 15 bases in between.

The genes are TRBV7-9 and TRBJ2-7; 7 bases line up with TRBD1. Losses at the gene ends were 2 bases for V and 2 bases for J; bases not matched to a gene: 9. This CDR3 spans 16 amino acids. Germline CDR1 SEHNR, CDR2 FQNEAQ (reference sequence). The CDR3, as DNA: TGTGCCAGCAGCTTACCTCGGGACAGTCACACCTACGAGCAGTACTTC. Encoded protein: CASSLPRDSHTYEQYF.

The CDR3 loop reads CASSLGGRFGNSPLHF. The CDR3, as DNA: TGTGCCAGCAGCTTAGGGGGAAGATTTGGAAATTCACCCCTCCACTTT. The rearrangement uses TRBV11-2 and TRBJ1-6; D gene uncertain. The CDR3 extends over 16 amino acids. Germline values: CDR1 SGHAT, CDR2 FQNNGV. V was cut by 1 base and J by 7 bases, with 14 bases left in between.

The chain uses TRBV7-2 and TRBJ1-5; D not resolved. This CDR3 has 13 residues. Trimming pared 2 bases from V and 2 bases from J, leaving 4 bases between. CDR1 SGHTA and CDR2 FQGNSA come from the germline V gene. The chain's CDR3 is CASSLQGNQPQHF. The CDR3 bases are TGTGCCAGCAGCTTACAGGGCAATCAGCCCCAGCATTTT.

CDR3 bases: TGTGCCAGTAGTTTTTTTCGGGACAGGTCCTCTGGGGCCAACGTCCTGACTTTC. It translates to CASSFFRDRSSGANVLTF. The chain joins TRBV19 to TRBJ2-6; 8 nucleotides agree with TRBD1. CDR3 length equals 18 residues. Trimming removed 5 bases from V and 0 bases from J; junction bases left unmatched: 9. CDR1 is LNHDA, CDR2 SQIVND, per germline (reference sequence).

The chain links TRBV30 to TRBJ1-2; D uncertain. The CDR3 sequence is 11 residues long. Deletions cut 4 bases from V and 7 bases from J, with 10 bases between. In germline, CDR1 is GTSNPN, CDR2 SVGIG (reference sequence). The CDR3 sequence: CAWTYSGGYTF. For the CDR3, the DNA is TGTGCCTGGACCTATTCTGGTGGCTACACCTTC.

The chain links TRBV6-5 to TRBJ2-2; D is unresolved. Trimming pared 7 bases from V and 4 bases from J, leaving 13 bases between. Looked up from germline, CDR1 is MNHEY and CDR2 is SVGAGI. The length of the CDR3 is 14 residues. CDR3: CASMGELVTGELFF. The CDR3 nucleotides read TGTGCCAGCATGGGTGAGCTCGTCACCGGGGAGCTGTTTTTT.